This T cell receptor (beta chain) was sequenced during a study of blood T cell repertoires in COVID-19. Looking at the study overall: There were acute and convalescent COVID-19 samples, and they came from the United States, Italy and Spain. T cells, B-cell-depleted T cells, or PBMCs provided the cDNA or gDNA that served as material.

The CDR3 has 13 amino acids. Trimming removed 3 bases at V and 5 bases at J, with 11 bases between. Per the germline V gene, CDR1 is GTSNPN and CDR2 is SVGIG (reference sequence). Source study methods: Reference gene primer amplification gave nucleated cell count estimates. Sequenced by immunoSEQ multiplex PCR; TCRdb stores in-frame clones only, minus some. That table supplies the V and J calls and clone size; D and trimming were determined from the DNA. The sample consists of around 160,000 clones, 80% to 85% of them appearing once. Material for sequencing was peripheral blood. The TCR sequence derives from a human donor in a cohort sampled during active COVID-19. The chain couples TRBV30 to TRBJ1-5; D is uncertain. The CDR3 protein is CAWSPPFYQPQHF. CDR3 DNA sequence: TGTGCCTGGAGCCCCCCTTTCTATCAGCCCCAGCATTTT.